This record covers a single TCR beta chain. Antigen specificity is unknown. This entry belongs to a study of blood T cells in healthy people across ages. Study outcomes and limitations: Using unsorted PBMCs precluded a conclusive naive versus antigen-experienced comparison.

A second PCR, run for roughly 7 to 11 cycles, used a sample-barcoded 5' primer plus a J-beta primer mix. Through a template-switch adaptor with 12 random nucleotides, each cDNA molecule received a tag. MiXCR was run by TCRdb on the 5' RACE reads, yielding one entry per CDR3 protein. The sample carries some 730,000 distinct CDR3 sequences, around a fifth recorded once. The germline CDR1 and CDR2 sequences are SGDLS and YYNGEE. With V trimmed by 5 bases and J by 3 bases, 9 bases remained unmatched. This CDR3 comprises 15 residues. Extraction yielded at least 5 micrograms of total RNA per sample. Sequenced material: blood. This TCR came from a man between 65 and 85 years old in good health. The V call is TRBV9, the J call TRBJ2-5; 8 nucleotides line up with TRBD1. The CDR3 spells CASSVTTGGKETQYF. In DNA, the CDR3 is TGTGCCAGCAGTGTCACTACAGGGGGTAAAGAGACCCAGTACTTC.